This T cell receptor (beta chain) was recovered during a study of cytomegalovirus exposure and HLA in healthy donors. In the study overall: An analysis done earlier identified almost 120 million unique TCR beta sequences from 150 million to 200 million T cells. The study's findings and limits: Differences between HLA loci emerged in a later analysis of TCR association rates, with DRB1 most and HLA-C fewest. A later analysis reportedly found that, within productive TCRs, an Asian-associated ancestry cluster had fewer N-insertions than the mean observed across the roughly 700 donors. Reportedly, TCR beta sequences accurately predicted HLA-A and HLA-B alleles in most subjects.

Turning to this clone: The antigen remains undetermined.

Researchers ran the PCR with 60 Vbeta and 13 Jbeta primers. Method: immunoSEQ multiplex PCR; TCRdb's copy keeps in-frame clones and lacks some. Of about 150,000 clones listed, over 60% are singletons. The clonotype was recovered from a man between 35 and 55 years old in good health and CMV-seropositive. Input material: PBMCs.

The CDR3 region is CASLGGQMIEEPQHF. CDR3 DNA: TGTGCCAGCCTGGGGGGACAGATGATTGAAGAGCCCCAGCATTTT. V and J are TRBV28 and TRBJ1-5; 7 nucleotides agree with TRBD1. The length of the CDR3 is 15 residues. The germline CDR1 and CDR2 sequences are MDHEN and SYDVKM. Germline trimming cut 8 bases from V and 8 bases from J; bases unmatched to any gene: 15. The variable domain in full, completed from reference TRBV28 and TRBJ1-5, reads DVKVTQSSRYLVKRTGEKVFLECVQDMDHENMFWYRQDPGLGLRLIYFSYDVKMKEKGDIPEGYSVSREKKERFSLILESASTNQTSMYLCASLGGQMIEEPQHFGDGTRLSIL.